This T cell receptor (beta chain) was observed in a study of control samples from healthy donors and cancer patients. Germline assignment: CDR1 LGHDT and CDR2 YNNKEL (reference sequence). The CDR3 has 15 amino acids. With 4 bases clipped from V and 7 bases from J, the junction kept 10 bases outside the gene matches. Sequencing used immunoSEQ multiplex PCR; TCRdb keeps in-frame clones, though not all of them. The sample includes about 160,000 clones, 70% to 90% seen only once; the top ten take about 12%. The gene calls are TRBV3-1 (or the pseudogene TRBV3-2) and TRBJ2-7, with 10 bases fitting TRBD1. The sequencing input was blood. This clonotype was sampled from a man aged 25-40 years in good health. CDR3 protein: CASSPNDRGRSEQYF. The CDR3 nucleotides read TGTGCCAGCAGCCCTAACGACAGGGGGCGGAGTGAGCAGTACTTC.